Following are 30 T cell receptor beta chains from one sample sequenced in a study of T cell repertoires in cytomegalovirus infection. Using its own MiXCR run on the reads, TCRdb lists one record per CDR3 protein. The table includes over 300,000 distinct CDR3 sequences, more than 8% detected once. The sample taken for sequencing was PBMCs. The source is a human donor in good health (CMV status not recorded). Some clones in this sample may be carry-over from other donors' samples.

At least ten counts were recorded for this clonotype. This CDR3 is CASSQEPPSQQGEQPQHF. CDR3 bases: TGCGCCAGCAGCCAAGAACCACCATCGCAGCAGGGTGAGCAGCCCCAGCATTTT. The V call is TRBV4-3, the J call TRBJ1-5, with a weak D call TRBD1 (5 bases). Per germline, CDR1 LGHNA and CDR2 YSLEER. The CDR3 contains 18 residues. With 0 bases removed from V and 7 bases from J, the gap between germline ends came to 22 bases.

This clonotype was counted at least ten times. J is TRBJ2-1 and V is TRBV7-2; D not certain. Germline CDR1 is SGHTA and CDR2 is FQGNSA. V was shortened by 0 bases and J by 0 bases, with 3 bases between the two germline ends. CDR3 length: 14 residues. Here the CDR3 reads CASSLAVSYNEQFF. The DNA for the CDR3 is TGTGCCAGCAGCTTAGCTGTCTCCTACAATGAGCAGTTCTTC. Full variable domain (missing parts from reference TRBV7-2 and TRBJ2-1): GAGVSQSPSNKVTEKGKDVELRCDPISGHTALYWYRQSLGQGLEFLIYFQGNSAPDKSGLPSDRFSAERTGGSVSTLTIQRTQQEDSAVYLCASSLAVSYNEQFFGPGTRLTVL.

This clonotype occurred many times. V gene TRBV10-3 combines with J gene TRBJ2-4; a weak D match, TRBD2 (6 bases). CDR1 and CDR2 from the germline V gene are ENHRY and SYGVKD. The ends were cut back, 0 bases at V and 0 bases at J, with 9 bases in the middle. The CDR3 is 16 amino acids. The CDR3 DNA sequence: TGTGCCATCAGTGAGTCAGGAGGGGTAGCCAAAAACATTCAGTACTTC. The encoded protein is CAISESGGVAKNIQYF.

This clonotype occurred many times. This chain links TRBV12-3 or TRBV12-4 with TRBJ2-7, with D perhaps matching TRBD2 (6 bases). Trimming pared 2 bases from V and 1 base from J, leaving 15 bases between. The CDR3 contains 16 residues. The CDR3 nucleotides read TGTGCCAGCAGTTTAACGCCGGGACGGGGGTCCTACGAGCAGTACTTC. Translated, it gives CASSLTPGRGSYEQYF.

Only a few counts were recorded for this clonotype. J is TRBJ1-4 and V is TRBV5-4, with D uncertain. CDR3 length: 16 amino acids. Trimming removed 4 bases at V and 8 bases at J, with 21 bases between. CDR1 and CDR2 (germline): SGHNT, YYREEE (reference sequence). Here the CDR3 reads CASSPGPKGVWEKLFF. In DNA, the CDR3 is TGTGCCAGCAGCCCCGGACCCAAAGGAGTCTGGGAAAAACTGTTTTTT.

This clonotype showed up many times. As DNA, the CDR3 is TGTGCCAGCAGCCCGGATCCAACCCAGTACTTC. Translation: CASSPDPTQYF. V gene TRBV7-6 combines with J gene TRBJ2-5; D gene uncertain. The germline V and J ends were trimmed by 5 bases and 8 bases, with 9 bases remaining between them. The CDR3 is 11 residues long. Germline lookup yields CDR1 SGHVS and CDR2 FNYEAQ.

This clonotype came up many times. The genes are TRBV7-2 and TRBJ1-4; 10 nucleotides align to TRBD1. This CDR3 spans 16 amino acids. The germline CDR1 and CDR2 sequences are SGHTA and FQGNSA. Germline trimming cut 5 bases from V and 7 bases from J; bases unmatched to any gene: 10. The DNA for the CDR3 is TGTGCCAGCAGCGCCAGGGACAGGGGCTGGAGTGAAAAACTGTTTTTT. It yields the protein CASSARDRGWSEKLFF.

This clonotype was counted a few times. The rearrangement uses TRBV19 and TRBJ2-5, with D possibly matching TRBD1 (5 bases). Germline CDR1 and CDR2: LNHDA and SQIVND (reference sequence). V lost 3 bases to trimming and J lost 7 bases, with 12 bases between them. The CDR3 totals 13 residues. CDR3 residues: CASSIKGLGTQYF. The CDR3 nucleotides are TGTGCCAGTAGTATCAAGGGGCTTGGGACCCAGTACTTC.

This clonotype was counted ten times or more. The CDR3 here is CAWSAGSIRSYTF. CDR3 DNA sequence: TGTGCCTGGAGTGCTGGGAGTATTAGGAGCTACACCTTC. The chain recombines TRBV30 with TRBJ1-2; D ambiguous. There are 13 residues in the CDR3. Trimming left V 1 base short and J 9 bases short, with 15 bases between. CDR1 and CDR2 (germline): GTSNPN, SVGIG (reference sequence).

This clonotype was detected ten times or more. The V call is TRBV7-2, the J call TRBJ2-3; D remains unclear. V lost 5 bases and J 4 bases, leaving 13 bases between the germline ends. The CDR3 loop spans 14 amino acids. Germline V lookup: CDR1 SGHTA, CDR2 FQGNSA. The CDR3: CASSPRRVADTQYF. DNA of the CDR3: TGTGCCAGCAGCCCCCGAAGGGTAGCAGATACGCAGTATTTT.

This rearrangement joins TRBV2 to TRBJ2-2; unclear D gene. Germline CDR1 and CDR2: SNHLY and FYNNEI. This CDR3 has 15 amino acids. V lost 1 base and J 2 bases, leaving 8 bases between the germline ends. Here the CDR3 DNA reads TGTGCCAGCAGTGAAGAAATGTTAAACACCGGGGAGCTGTTTTTT. This codes for CASSEEMLNTGELFF.

The chain is built from TRBV10-3 and TRBJ2-7, with 14 bases identical to TRBD2. Germline values: CDR1 ENHRY, CDR2 SYGVKD. The CDR3 sequence is 15 residues long. Trimming removed 5 bases from V and 4 bases from J; junction bases left unmatched: 4. CDR3 sequence reads: CAISPGTSGSYEQYF. The CDR3 DNA follows: TGTGCCATCAGTCCCGGGACTAGCGGGAGTTACGAGCAGTACTTC.

This clonotype turned up a few times. The chain employs TRBV6-6 and TRBJ1-5; perhaps TRBD1 as D (5 bases). CDR1 and CDR2 from the germline V gene are MNHNY and SVGAGI (reference sequence). V was clipped by 5 bases and J by 4 bases, with 18 bases between them. The CDR3 contains 16 residues. The CDR3 bases are TGTGCCAGCAGTAGGAGGGGAGATAAGGAGAATCAGCCCCAGCATTTT. It codes for CASSRRGDKENQPQHF.

This chain uses TRBV14 with TRBJ1-4; D gene unclear. Germline CDR1 is SGHDN and CDR2 is FVKESK. Between the trimmed V and J ends, which lost 1 base and 4 bases, there was a span of 10 bases. This CDR3 comprises 15 residues. The CDR3 region is CASSQVDRINEKLFF. The CDR3 region has the DNA TGTGCCAGCAGCCAAGTGGACCGGATTAATGAAAAACTGTTTTTT.

This clonotype was counted many times. This chain uses TRBV7-8 with TRBJ2-3; TRBD2 agrees at 9 bases. Germline assignment: CDR1 SGHVS and CDR2 FQNEAQ. With 4 bases clipped from V and 6 bases from J, the junction kept 8 bases outside the gene matches. This CDR3 is 15 amino acids long. The CDR3 bases are TGTGCCAGCAGCTACGCCCTTGCGGGGGGGGATACGCAGTATTTT. Translation: CASSYALAGGDTQYF.

V gene TRBV18 combines with J gene TRBJ2-3; 9 nucleotides agree with TRBD2. The length of the CDR3 is 16 residues. Germline CDR1 and CDR2: KGHSH and LQKENI. After removal of 0 bases from V and 4 bases from J, the junction contained 5 bases not matched to a gene. CDR3 nucleotides: TGTGCCAGCTCACCACCTAGCGGGAGAACGGCAGATACGCAGTATTTT. This codes for CASSPPSGRTADTQYF.

This clonotype was seen ten or more times. The gene calls are TRBV7-3 and TRBJ2-3; D may be TRBD2 (6 bases). The germline gives CDR1 SGHTA, CDR2 FQGTGA. The CDR3 is 14 amino acids. Trimming shortened V by 1 base and J by 3 bases, and 8 bases separated the two germline ends. CDR3 residues: CASSLSGETDTQYF. The CDR3 bases are TGTGCCAGCAGCTTAAGCGGGGAGACAGATACGCAGTATTTT.

This clonotype was counted many times. The chain uses TRBV6-2 or TRBV6-3 and TRBJ2-1; possible D gene TRBD2, 5 bases. The length of the CDR3 is 16 residues. V lost 8 bases to trimming and J lost 2 bases, with 19 bases between them. Looked up from germline, CDR1 is MNHEY and CDR2 is SVGEGT. The CDR3 nucleotides are TGTGCCAGCTCGGAGGCTCTATCCTCTCCCTACAATGAGCAGTTCTTC. This gives the protein CASSEALSSPYNEQFF.

This clonotype was detected only a few times. The CDR3 reads CASSVGLADVQETQYF. The CDR3 region has the DNA TGTGCCAGCAGCGTGGGACTAGCGGACGTCCAAGAGACCCAGTACTTC. The chain recombines TRBV11-2 with TRBJ2-5; the match to TRBD2 covers 11 bases. V shed 5 bases, J shed 1 base, and the junction held 6 bases outside the gene matches. Germline assignment: CDR1 SGHAT and CDR2 FQNNGV. The CDR3 is made up of 16 amino acids. The variable domain in full, completed from reference TRBV11-2 and TRBJ2-5, reads EAGVAQSPRYKIIEKRQSVAFWCNPISGHATLYWYQQILGQGPKLLIQFQNNGVVDDSQLPKDRFSAERLKGVDSTLKIQPAKLEDSAVYLCASSVGLADVQETQYFGPGTRLLVL.

This clonotype appeared many times. CDR3 DNA sequence: TGTGCCAGCAGGGGGGACAGGGGGGGATTTTACAATGAGCAGTTCTTC. Translating it yields CASRGDRGGFYNEQFF. The V and J genes are TRBV27 and TRBJ2-1; TRBD1 aligns across 11 bases. V trimming: 6 bases; J trimming: 4 bases; junction bases outside the gene matches: 8. CDR3 length: 16 residues. The V gene's germline CDR1 is MNHEY and CDR2 SMNVEV (reference sequence).

J is TRBJ2-2 and V is TRBV7-2, with 7 bases lining up with TRBD1. The CDR3 length is 15 residues. Germline CDR1 and CDR2: SGHTA and FQGNSA. V gave up 3 bases and J gave up 6 bases; unmatched junction bases: 7. The CDR3 region is CASSFQGVGAGELFF. Here the CDR3 DNA reads TGTGCCAGCAGCTTTCAGGGGGTCGGAGCCGGGGAGCTGTTTTTT.

This clonotype was recorded at least ten times. The chain links TRBV12-3 or TRBV12-4 to TRBJ2-3, with TRBD2 matching 7 bases. CDR3 length: 14 amino acids. With V trimmed by 2 bases and J by 3 bases, 2 bases remained unmatched. CDR3 protein: CASSLTGRTDTQYF. As DNA, the CDR3 is TGTGCCAGCAGTTTAACCGGGAGGACAGATACGCAGTATTTT.

This clonotype was observed a few times. The chain joins TRBV7-6 to TRBJ2-7, with 11 bases matching TRBD1. V was clipped by 2 bases and J by 6 bases; unmatched bases: 6. The length of the CDR3 is 15 residues. Germline CDR1 is SGHVS and CDR2 is FNYEAQ. The CDR3 protein is CASSLTDRGRGEQYF. CDR3 nucleotide sequence: TGTGCCAGCAGCTTAACGGACAGGGGGCGAGGCGAGCAGTACTTC.

A few counts support this clonotype. V usage is TRBV4-3 and J usage is TRBJ2-2; 12 nucleotides align to TRBD2. J gave up 0 bases and V 2 bases, and 1 base lay outside the gene matches. This CDR3 has 17 amino acids. Germline values: CDR1 LGHNA, CDR2 YSLEER. CDR3 DNA sequence: TGCGCCAGCAGCCAACGACTAGCGGGGGCGAACACCGGGGAGCTGTTTTTT. Protein product: CASSQRLAGANTGELFF.

The chain carries TRBV6-2 or TRBV6-3 and TRBJ2-6; the D is unclear. CDR3 length: 15 amino acids. The germline V gene has CDR1 MNHEY and CDR2 SVGEGT. Trimming took 7 bases from V and 0 from J, leaving 10 bases between them. CDR3 coding DNA: TGTGCCAGCACTCAGCGCAGCTCTGGGGCCAACGTCCTGACTTTC. As protein: CASTQRSSGANVLTF.

This clonotype has just a few counts. The V gene is TRBV27, the J gene TRBJ1-1, with D perhaps TRBD1 (5 bases). Looked up from germline, CDR1 is MNHEY and CDR2 is SMNVEV (reference sequence). This CDR3 contains 14 residues. Trimming left V 1 base short and J 1 base short, with 7 bases between. The CDR3 protein is CASSLFGGNTEAFF. CDR3 in DNA: TGTGCCAGCAGTTTATTCGGGGGGAACACTGAAGCTTTCTTT.

This clonotype was seen at least ten times. This chain joins TRBV7-3 and TRBJ1-4; a possible D gene is TRBD1 (6 bases). Trimming removed 5 bases at V and 7 bases at J, with 20 bases between. CDR1 and CDR2 from the germline V gene are SGHTA and FQGTGA. This CDR3 is built from 16 residues. The CDR3 loop reads CASSPGPTGTVEKLFF. The DNA for the CDR3 is TGTGCCAGCAGCCCGGGGCCTACAGGGACGGTTGAAAAACTGTTTTTT. The full variable domain, completed using reference TRBV7-3 and TRBJ1-4, is GAGVSQTPSNKVTEKGKYVELRCDPISGHTALYWYRQSLGQGPEFLIYFQGTGAADDSGLPNDRFFAVRPEGSVSTLKIQRTERGDSAVYLCASSPGPTGTVEKLFFGSGTQLSVL.

This clonotype was detected a few times. V gene TRBV27 combines with J gene TRBJ2-1; TRBD2 matches at 9 bases. V shed 10 bases, J shed 5 bases, and the junction held 15 bases outside the gene matches. Germline V gene sequence: CDR1 MNHEY, CDR2 SMNVEV (reference sequence). CDR3 size: 16 residues. The CDR3 loop is CATRPSRTSANNEQFF. Written as DNA, the CDR3 is TGTGCCACTAGACCCTCGCGGACTAGCGCGAACAATGAGCAGTTCTTC.

The genes are TRBV7-2 and TRBJ2-1, with D tentatively TRBD1 (5 bases). The germline gives CDR1 SGHTA, CDR2 FQGNSA. V was clipped by 7 bases and J by 8 bases, with 9 bases between them. The CDR3 length is 11 residues. Written as DNA, the CDR3 is TGTGCCAGCACCCAGGGCTATGAGCAGTTCTTC. It encodes CASTQGYEQFF.

This clonotype came up many times. The chain employs TRBV6-1 and TRBJ2-1; TRBD2 aligns across 14 bases. This CDR3 is built from 15 residues. J gave up 7 bases and V 4 bases, and 3 bases lay outside the gene matches. Looked up from germline, CDR1 is MNHNS and CDR2 is SASEGT. The CDR3 bases are TGTGCCAGCAGTGGAGGGACTAGCGGGGGTAATGAGCAGTTCTTC. Translated, it gives CASSGGTSGGNEQFF.